The clone carrying this T cell receptor beta chain was seen once. The source of the sample is a study of blood T cell repertoires in COVID-19. Study information: Sample material is recorded as cDNA or gDNA derived from T cells, B-cell-depleted T cells, or PBMCs.

Produced via immunoSEQ multiplex PCR; TCRdb's table is partial and in-frame only. Altogether roughly 260,000 clones are present, about nine tenths being singletons, with the ten largest covering approximately 4.3%. Germline CDR1 and CDR2: KGHDR and SFDVKD. The CDR3 sequence is 17 residues long. Trimming left V 2 bases short and J 0 bases short, with 13 bases between. Sequencing input: peripheral blood. This receptor was obtained from a man between 60 and 70 years old who had recovered from COVID-19. V and J are TRBV24-1 and TRBJ2-1, with D maybe TRBD1 (7 bases). As DNA, the CDR3 is TGTGCCACCAGTGATTCCCCAGGGGGGAACTCCTACAATGAGCAGTTCTTC. It is translated as CATSDSPGGNSYNEQFF.